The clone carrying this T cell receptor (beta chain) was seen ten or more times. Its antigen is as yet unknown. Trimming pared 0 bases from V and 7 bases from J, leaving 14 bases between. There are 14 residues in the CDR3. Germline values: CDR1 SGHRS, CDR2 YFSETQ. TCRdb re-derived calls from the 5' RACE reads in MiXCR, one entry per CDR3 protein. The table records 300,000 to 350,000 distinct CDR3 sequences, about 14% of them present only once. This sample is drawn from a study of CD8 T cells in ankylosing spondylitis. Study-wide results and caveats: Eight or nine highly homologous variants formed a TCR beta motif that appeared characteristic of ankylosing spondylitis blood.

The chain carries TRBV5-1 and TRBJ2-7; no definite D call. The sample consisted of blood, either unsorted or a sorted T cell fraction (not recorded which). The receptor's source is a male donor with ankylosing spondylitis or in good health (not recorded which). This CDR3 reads CASSLDTDRWEQYF. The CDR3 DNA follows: TGCGCCAGCAGCTTGGACACGGACCGGTGGGAGCAGTACTTC.